This is a list of T cell receptor beta chains from one sample in a study of cytomegalovirus exposure and HLA in healthy donors. Repertoires were generated with immunoSEQ multiplex PCR, while TCRdb's copy carries only in-frame clones and drops some. The table has over 150,000 clones, approximately 83% seen once; the top ten hold 2.5% to 3.5%. The sample was PBMCs. These receptors all come from a woman between 18 and 29 years old in good health and CMV-seropositive. The CDR3 runs from the conserved cysteine through the conserved F or W. A D gene is named only where the DNA matches it firmly. Not all rows give a size; the values are once, few, many and, for expanded clones, a class.

d_gene	len	abundance	v_gene	j_gene	CDR3nt	CDR3aa
NA	13	few	TRBV2	TRBJ1-2	TGTGCCAGCACTCGCGATACCAACTATGGCTACACCTTC	CASTRDTNYGYTF
TRBD2	13	NA	TRBV2	TRBJ2-3	TGTGCCAGCGAAGCGGGGGGGCTGGATACGCAGTATTTT	CASEAGGLDTQYF
NA	13	once	TRBV4-1	TRBJ2-5	TGCGCCAGCAGCCAAGTATACGGAGAGACCCAGTACTTC	CASSQVYGETQYF
TRBD1	15	NA	TRBV15	TRBJ2-1	TGTGCCACCAGCAGAGATGGGACAGGGGGCGCTGAGCAGTTCTTC	CATSRDGTGGAEQFF
NA	15	NA	TRBV5-8	TRBJ2-7	TGTGCCACTGAACATCGGGGACTGAGCTCCTACGAGCAGTACTTC	CATEHRGLSSYEQYF
NA	14	NA	TRBV6-4	TRBJ1-2	TGTGCCAGCAGTGAGGTACTTTCACGGGGTGGCTACACCTTC	CASSEVLSRGGYTF
TRBD1	16	NA	TRBV5-1	TRBJ1-2	TGCGCCAGCAGCTTGTCTCAGGGGGGAGGAAACTATGGCTACACCTTC	CASSLSQGGGNYGYTF
TRBD2	16	NA	TRBV19	TRBJ2-3	TGTGCCAGTAGTGGCAGACTAGCGGGGGCCACAGATACGCAGTATTTT	CASSGRLAGATDTQYF
TRBD1	13	NA	TRBV5-1	TRBJ1-2	TGCGCCAGCAGCATGGACAGGGACTATGGCTACACCTTC	CASSMDRDYGYTF
TRBD1	15	NA	TRBV7-9	TRBJ2-5	TGTGCCAGCAGCTTAGACGGGACAGAGGTTGAGACCCAGTACTTC	CASSLDGTEVETQYF
TRBD2	14	NA	TRBV19	TRBJ2-7	TGTGCCAGTAGTACCCGGGGGGGGGCCTACGAGCAGTACTTC	CASSTRGGAYEQYF
NA	15	NA	TRBV4-1	TRBJ1-2	TGCGCCAGCAGCCAAGTGACGGACAGTGACTATGGCTACACCTTC	CASSQVTDSDYGYTF
TRBD1	14	NA	TRBV9	TRBJ1-6	TGTGCCAGCAGCCCCGGACAGGTAAAATCACCCCTCCACTTT	CASSPGQVKSPLHF
NA	12	NA	TRBV5-1	TRBJ2-7	TGCGCCAGTCACAGATTCTCCTACGAGCAGTACTTC	CASHRFSYEQYF
NA	14	NA	TRBV5-6	TRBJ2-6	TGTGCCAGCAGCTTGGTGAGAGGGGCCAACGTCCTGACTTTC	CASSLVRGANVLTF
TRBD1	16	NA	TRBV5-6	TRBJ1-5	TGTGCCAGCAGCTTGGGGGGGACAGGAGTCAATCAGCCCCAGCATTTT	CASSLGGTGVNQPQHF
NA	17	NA	TRBV9	TRBJ1-3	TGTGCCAGCAGCGAAACGGACAGCTCCATCTCTGGAAACACCATATATTTT	CASSETDSSISGNTIYF
TRBD2	20	NA	TRBV5-4	TRBJ2-6	TGTGCCAGCAGCCCGGACGGACTAGCGGGGGGGCCGGCTGGGGCCAACGTCCTGACTTTC	CASSPDGLAGGPAGANVLTF
NA	13	once	TRBV27	TRBJ1-2	TGTGCCAGCAGTCCCACGGACAGATATGGCTACACCTTC	CASSPTDRYGYTF
NA	14	NA	TRBV5-1	TRBJ1-6	TGCGCCAGCAGCTTGAGAGCAGGGAATTCACCCCTCCACTTT	CASSLRAGNSPLHF
TRBD1	15	NA	TRBV6-5	TRBJ1-6	TGTGCCAGCAGTCCTACAACAGGGGTTGGTTCACCCCTCCACTTT	CASSPTTGVGSPLHF
TRBD1	17	NA	TRBV9	TRBJ1-1	TGTGCCAGCAGCGCGAGCCCCGGGGACAGGGGGGACACTGAAGCTTTCTTT	CASSASPGDRGDTEAFF
TRBD1	13	NA	TRBV5-1	TRBJ2-7	TGCGCCAGCCAACAGGGGTCCTCCTACGAGCAGTACTTC	CASQQGSSYEQYF